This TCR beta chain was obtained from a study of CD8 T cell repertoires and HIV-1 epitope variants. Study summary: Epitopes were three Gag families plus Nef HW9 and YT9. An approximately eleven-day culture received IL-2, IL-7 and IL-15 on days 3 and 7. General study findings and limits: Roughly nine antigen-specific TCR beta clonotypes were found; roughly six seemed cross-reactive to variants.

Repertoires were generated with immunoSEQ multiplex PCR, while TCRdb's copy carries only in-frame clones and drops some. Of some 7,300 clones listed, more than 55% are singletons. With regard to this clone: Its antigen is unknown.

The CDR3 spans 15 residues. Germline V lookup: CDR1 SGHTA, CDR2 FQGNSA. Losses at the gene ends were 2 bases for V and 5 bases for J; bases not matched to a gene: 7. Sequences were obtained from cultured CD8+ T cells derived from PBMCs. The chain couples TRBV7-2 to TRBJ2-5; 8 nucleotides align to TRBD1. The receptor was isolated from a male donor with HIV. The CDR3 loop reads CASSLSRQGWETQYF. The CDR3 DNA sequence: TGTGCCAGCAGCTTATCGCGACAGGGGTGGGAGACCCAGTACTTC.